A single sample is the source of the 30 T cell receptor beta chains below, sequenced in a study of T cell responses to AZD1222 COVID-19 vaccine. Sequencing used immunoSEQ multiplex PCR; TCRdb keeps in-frame clones, though not all of them. Of 150,000 to 200,000 clones in the sample, 85% to 95% were seen once. The sequencing used peripheral blood, collected on day 0 of AZD1222 vaccination. These receptors originate from an adult in good health.

The chain has TRBV29-1 and TRBJ2-7; TRBD1 or TRBD2 may be the D gene (7 bases each). V lost 7 bases and J lost 3, with 19 bases in between. CDR1 is SQVTM and CDR2 is ANQGSEA in the germline V gene. CDR3 size: 14 residues. This chain's CDR3 is CSAWGGGGFYEQYF. CDR3 bases: TGCAGCGCCTGGGGAGGGGGCGGTTTCTACGAGCAGTACTTC.

The chain employs TRBV6-2 or TRBV6-3 and TRBJ2-4; D may correspond to TRBD1 or TRBD2 (6 bases each). Germline-derived CDR1 and CDR2 are MNHEY and SVGEGT. V was shortened by 6 bases and J by 0 bases, with 18 bases between the two germline ends. CDR3 size: 17 residues. For the CDR3, the DNA is TGTGCCAGCAGCCGCTCGGGGGCGGGGATAGCCAAAAACATTCAGTACTTC. It encodes CASSRSGAGIAKNIQYF.

This clone was observed a single time. For the CDR3, the DNA is TGTGCCATCAGCAGACAGGGGCGGGGTGAGCAGTTCTTC. This gives the protein CAISRQGRGEQFF. The rearrangement uses TRBV10-3 and TRBJ2-1; 8 positions agree with TRBD1. The CDR3 contains 13 residues. Germline V lookup: CDR1 ENHRY, CDR2 SYGVKD. V trimming: 6 bases; J trimming: 9 bases; junction bases outside the gene matches: 7.

The chain uses TRBV30 and TRBJ1-6, with TRBD1 as a possible D gene (5 bases). Trimming took off 0 bases at V and 10 bases at J, with 13 bases between the two ends. CDR3 size: 14 residues. Germline assignment: CDR1 GTSNPN and CDR2 SVGIG (reference sequence). The CDR3 region has the DNA TGTGCCTGGAGTGTTTCGGGGGGAGGGTCACCCCTCCACTTT. Its translation is CAWSVSGGGSPLHF.

The chain employs TRBV7-9 and TRBJ2-7; 8 bases line up with TRBD2. Per the germline V gene, CDR1 is SEHNR and CDR2 is FQNEAQ (reference sequence). The CDR3 extends over 16 amino acids. V dropped 4 bases and J dropped 5; count of bases not matched to a gene: 13. The CDR3 DNA is TGTGCCAGCAGCTCGGGACTAGTTGGGGCGGAGCACGAGCAGTACTTC. Its protein is CASSSGLVGAEHEQYF.

This sequence joins TRBV18 and TRBJ2-2; D is possibly TRBD2 (5 bases). The V end lost 1 base, the J end lost 2 bases, and 20 bases lay between the germline ends. CDR1 and CDR2 from the germline V gene are KGHSH and LQKENI. The CDR3 runs to 19 residues. The CDR3 bases are TGTGCCAGCTCACCACGACACCTGGACTTTACTTCAAACACCGGGGAGCTGTTTTTT. This codes for CASSPRHLDFTSNTGELFF.

This rearrangement joins TRBV24-1 to TRBJ2-3; 8 positions match TRBD2. After removal of 5 bases from V and 0 bases from J, the junction contained 3 bases not matched to a gene. This CDR3 is built from 15 residues. The V gene's germline CDR1 is KGHDR and CDR2 SFDVKD. Here the CDR3 reads CATSAERGSTDTQYF. The CDR3 DNA sequence: TGTGCCACCAGTGCGGAGCGGGGGAGCACAGATACGCAGTATTTT.

J is TRBJ1-1 and V is TRBV6-5; D is unresolved. Per germline, CDR1 MNHEY and CDR2 SVGAGI. The CDR3 has 16 residues. Between the trimmed V and J ends, which lost 4 bases and 4 bases, there was a span of 19 bases. DNA of the CDR3: TGTGCCAGCAGTTCGTTGAAGTCCGGGCGCGTCACTGAAGCTTTCTTT. It translates to CASSSLKSGRVTEAFF.

This chain joins TRBV6-6 and TRBJ1-1; a possible D gene is TRBD1 (6 bases). Trimming removed 7 bases at V and 3 bases at J, with 15 bases between. The CDR3 sequence is 14 residues long. CDR1 and CDR2 (germline): MNHNY, SVGAGI (reference sequence). Here the CDR3 DNA reads TGTGCCAGCAACCGTGCGGGGGCAGACACTGAAGCTTTCTTT. It translates to CASNRAGADTEAFF.

J is TRBJ1-2 and V is TRBV5-1; 7 positions agree with TRBD1. With V trimmed by 4 bases and J by 5 bases, 2 bases remained unmatched. This CDR3 contains 12 residues. Germline V gene sequence: CDR1 SGHRS, CDR2 YFSETQ. CDR3 DNA: TGCGCCAGCAGCGAGGACAGGTATGGCTACACCTTC. Translation gives CASSEDRYGYTF.

The DNA of the CDR3 is TGTGCCAGTAGTGACAGCGGCTGGGGGGAGCTGTTTTTT. Translated, it gives CASSDSGWGELFF. V is TRBV19 and J is TRBJ2-2, with D perhaps being TRBD1 or TRBD2 (5 bases each). The germline V gene has CDR1 LNHDA and CDR2 SQIVND (reference sequence). V lost 5 bases and J 8 bases, leaving 12 bases between the germline ends. This CDR3 spans 13 amino acids.

The rearrangement links TRBV6-4 to TRBJ2-7; 9 bases match TRBD2. The CDR3 has 19 amino acids. CDR1 is MRHNA and CDR2 is SNTAGT in the germline V gene. After removal of 2 bases from V and 0 bases from J, the junction contained 14 bases not matched to a gene. The CDR3 region is CASSDLWRGGRALSYEQYF. Written as DNA, the CDR3 is TGTGCCAGCAGTGACCTTTGGCGGGGGGGCCGGGCCCTCTCCTACGAGCAGTACTTC.

The chain carries TRBV5-1 and TRBJ2-3, with TRBD2 matching 13 bases. Looked up from germline, CDR1 is SGHRS and CDR2 is YFSETQ. The CDR3 covers 18 residues. V gave up 3 bases and J gave up 2 bases; unmatched junction bases: 9. The CDR3 here is CASSSFGLAGALTDTQYF. DNA for the CDR3: TGCGCCAGCAGCTCCTTCGGACTAGCGGGGGCCCTCACAGATACGCAGTATTTT.

The genes are TRBV30 and TRBJ2-1; D is unresolved. Germline CDR1 GTSNPN, CDR2 SVGIG (reference sequence). V was cut by 2 bases and J by 0 bases, with 11 bases left in between. The CDR3 consists of 15 residues. The CDR3 DNA follows: TGTGCCTGGAGTATAGGTGAGAGCTCCTACAATGAGCAGTTCTTC. Protein sequence: CAWSIGESSYNEQFF.

The CDR3 DNA is TGTGCCAGCAGGGCGACCGGGACAGGGGACCCTGAAGCTTTCTTT. Protein: CASRATGTGDPEAFF. The V call is TRBV25-1, the J call TRBJ1-1, with 10 bases fitting TRBD1. V was pared by 6 bases and J by 6 bases, with 10 bases of the junction left unmatched. The CDR3 loop spans 15 amino acids. Per germline, CDR1 MGHDK and CDR2 SYGVNS. Variable domain in full (rest from reference TRBV25-1 and TRBJ1-1): EADIYQTPRYLVIGTGKKITLECSQTMGHDKMYWYQQDPGMELHLIHYSYGVNSTEKGDLSSESTVSRIRTEHFPLTLESARPSHTSQYLCASRATGTGDPEAFFGQGTRLTVV.

The chain is built from TRBV7-9 and TRBJ1-1; 10 nucleotides agree with TRBD1. CDR1 is SEHNR, CDR2 FQNEAQ, per germline (reference sequence). V lost 5 bases and J lost 1; bases outside the gene matches: 4. This CDR3 comprises 15 residues. The CDR3 here is CASSNRDRGNTEAFF. The CDR3 DNA sequence: TGTGCCAGCAGCAACCGGGACAGGGGGAACACTGAAGCTTTCTTT.

V usage is TRBV5-1 and J usage is TRBJ2-4, with 7 nucleotides matching TRBD2. The CDR3 length is 13 residues. V was pared by 2 bases and J by 9 bases, with 5 bases of the junction left unmatched. Germline V gene data show CDR1 as SGHRS and CDR2 as YFSETQ. The CDR3: CASSFRGEGIQYF. CDR3 DNA: TGCGCCAGCAGCTTCCGCGGGGAGGGCATTCAGTACTTC.

The genes are TRBV21-1 and TRBJ1-5. TRBV21-1 counts as a pseudogene. The CDR3 is made up of 16 amino acids. The CDR3 nucleotides read TGTGCCAGCAGCAAATCGGAGGGGCTGAGCAATCAGCCCCAGCATTTT. As protein: CASSKSEGLSNQPQHF.

The rearrangement joins TRBV4-3 to TRBJ1-3; no clear D. Trimming pared 1 base from V and 0 bases from J, leaving 7 bases between. The CDR3 spans 15 residues. Germline CDR1 and CDR2: LGHNA and YSLEER. The DNA for the CDR3 is TGCGCCAGCAGCCAAGGACACAACTCTGGAAACACCATATATTTT. The encoded protein is CASSQGHNSGNTIYF.

The chain employs TRBV6-2 or TRBV6-3 and TRBJ1-1; 10 bases line up with TRBD1. V lost 6 bases and J lost 11; bases outside the gene matches: 12. Germline V gives CDR1 MNHEY, CDR2 SVGEGT. The CDR3 consists of 14 residues. The DNA for the CDR3 is TGTGCCAGCAGCTCCCGACCAGGGACAGGGGTTGCTTTCTTT. Translating gives CASSSRPGTGVAFF.

This clone was seen once. The V and J genes are TRBV6-2 or TRBV6-3 and TRBJ1-2; D unclear. This CDR3 contains 12 residues. Germline-derived CDR1 and CDR2 are MNHEY and SVGEGT. Trimming left V 6 bases short and J 5 bases short, with 10 bases between. The CDR3 loop reads CASSDVLYGYTF. DNA for the CDR3: TGTGCCAGCAGCGATGTCCTATATGGCTACACCTTC.

V gene TRBV7-9 combines with J gene TRBJ1-3; no firm D call. The CDR3 runs to 12 residues. The germline gives CDR1 SEHNR, CDR2 FQNEAQ (reference sequence). Trimming left V 5 bases short and J 1 base short, with 3 bases between. CDR3 sequence (DNA): TGTGCCAGCAGCCCTTCTGGAAACACCATATATTTT. Translating gives CASSPSGNTIYF.

This chain connects TRBV5-1 to TRBJ2-5; 7 bases line up with TRBD2. CDR1 and CDR2 from the germline V gene are SGHRS and YFSETQ. Trimming took 4 bases from V and 5 from J; bases not matched to a gene: 5. The CDR3 totals 13 residues. CDR3: CASSPRGGETQYF. The DNA of the CDR3 is TGCGCCAGCAGCCCCCGGGGAGGGGAGACCCAGTACTTC. The variable domain in full, with the rest retrieved from reference TRBV5-1 and TRBJ2-5, is KAGVTQTPRYLIKTRGQQVTLSCSPISGHRSVSWYQQTPGQGLQFLFEYFSETQRNKGNFPGRFSGRQFSNSRSEMNVSTLELGDSALYLCASSPRGGETQYFGPGTRLLVL.

This chain links TRBV28 with TRBJ1-1; 10 positions agree with TRBD1. CDR3 length equals 19 residues. V lost 5 bases, J lost 1 base, and 16 bases stayed unmatched. Germline-derived CDR1 and CDR2 are MDHEN and SYDVKM. The DNA of the CDR3 is TGTGCCAGCAGTCCTTTCGTCCCGGGACAGGGGAACGGGAACACTGAAGCTTTCTTT. This gives the protein CASSPFVPGQGNGNTEAFF.

This clone was found a few times. The chain carries TRBV7-8 and TRBJ2-7, with TRBD1 matching over 10 bases. J gave up 4 bases and V 2 bases, and 8 bases lay outside the gene matches. Germline V gives CDR1 SGHVS, CDR2 FQNEAQ. The CDR3 runs to 16 residues. CDR3 residues: CASSLLPGQGIYEQYF. CDR3 nucleotide sequence: TGTGCCAGCAGCTTACTCCCGGGACAGGGGATTTACGAGCAGTACTTC.

The chain couples TRBV9 to TRBJ1-6, with 7 bases matching TRBD1. V was pared by 3 bases and J by 2 bases, with 5 bases of the junction left unmatched. The length of the CDR3 is 16 residues. The germline CDR1 and CDR2 sequences are SGDLS and YYNGEE. CDR3 sequence reads: CASSEEGQPYNSPLHF. DNA of the CDR3: TGTGCCAGCAGCGAGGAGGGACAGCCCTATAATTCACCCCTCCACTTT.

The chain links TRBV4-1 to TRBJ2-5, with 11 bases fitting TRBD2. The CDR3 has 16 residues. CDR1 and CDR2 from the germline V gene are MGHRA and YSYEKL. Losses at the gene ends were 4 bases for V and 5 bases for J; bases not matched to a gene: 9. CDR3 amino acids: CASSPSGGWGTETQYF. Written as DNA, the CDR3 is TGCGCCAGCAGCCCTAGCGGGGGGTGGGGGACGGAGACCCAGTACTTC.

The chain couples TRBV6-5 to TRBJ2-3; no clear D gene. This CDR3 has 12 amino acids. Germline V gives CDR1 MNHEY, CDR2 SVGAGI. The V end was cut by 6 bases, the J end by 4 bases, with 8 bases between. The CDR3 DNA sequence: TGTGCCAGCAGATTGGAAGCAGATACGCAGTATTTT. Translated, it gives CASRLEADTQYF.

This chain links TRBV19 with TRBJ1-2; D gene ambiguous. Per germline, CDR1 LNHDA and CDR2 SQIVND (reference sequence). CDR3 size: 11 residues. The V end was cut by 5 bases, the J end by 7 bases, with 8 bases between. As DNA, the CDR3 is TGTGCCAGTAGTCAGCGTGGTGGCTACACCTTC. It yields the protein CASSQRGGYTF.

This clone was seen just once. The chain employs TRBV11-3 and TRBJ2-1, with TRBD2 matching over 8 bases. J lost 5 bases, V lost 9 bases, and 6 bases had no gene match. The CDR3 consists of 13 residues. Germline CDR1 and CDR2: SGHNT and YENEEA. CDR3 sequence (DNA): TGTGCCAGTGGGCGGGGGGACGACAATGAGCAGTTCTTC. Protein: CASGRGDDNEQFF.